What follows is one T cell receptor (beta chain) and its context. Its antigen is undetermined. The record originates from a study of cytomegalovirus exposure and HLA in healthy donors. Study-level findings and limits: Analysis performed later found 16,000 or so TCR beta sequences associated with HLA alleles at 0.05 false discovery rate. The authors excluded some V segments, including TRBV6-2 and TRBV6-3, as indistinguishable. In vitro work confirmed that a few CMV-associated chains recognize CMV antigens.

PCR employed 60 Vbeta and 13 Jbeta primers. Profiling relied on immunoSEQ multiplex PCR, and the TCRdb table lists in-frame clones only, not all of them. The sample yields under 200,000 clones, 78% seen once. The V segment lost 7 bases and the J segment 1 base; nucleotides outside the gene matches: 9. This CDR3 contains 16 residues. CDR1 SGHTA and CDR2 FQGNSA come from the germline V gene. The specimen was PBMCs. This TCR derives from a woman aged 25 to 39 in good health and CMV-seropositive. The chain employs TRBV7-2 and TRBJ2-2, with 7 bases identical to TRBD2. CDR3 amino acids: CASKEKRGLNTGELFF. The CDR3 coding sequence is TGTGCCAGCAAAGAAAAGCGGGGACTGAACACCGGGGAGCTGTTTTTT.